This T cell receptor (beta chain) was documented in a study of memory CD4+ T cells and cytomegalovirus serostatus. The study, taken as a whole, reports: The CMV-associated TCR signature appears largely within the CD4+ memory repertoire.

In germline, CDR1 is GTSNPN, CDR2 SVGIG (reference sequence). The CDR3 extends over 15 amino acids. V lost 4 bases and J lost 9, with 23 bases in between. The sort gate was single viable CD3+CD4+CD8-CD45RO+ cells for memory CD4+ T cells. CMV serostatus came from serum IgG against pp150, pp28, p38, p52. Positive selection with CD4 microbeads enriched total CD4+ T cells. TCRdb's copy holds only in-frame clones and misses some; the assay was immunoSEQ multiplex PCR. The sample includes about 39,000 clones, roughly four fifths seen only once; the top ten take approximately 0.78%. Worth noting for this clone: Its specificity is unknown.

The receptor was isolated from an adult in good health and CMV-seronegative. The specimen was memory CD4+ T cells from blood. The chain uses TRBV30 and TRBJ2-3; D possibly uses TRBD1 or TRBD2 (5 bases each). The CDR3 is CAWTSNRSGPRTQYF. The DNA of the CDR3 is TGTGCCTGGACGTCAAACCGATCGGGACCCCGAACGCAGTATTTT.